This T cell receptor (beta chain) was observed in a study of cytomegalovirus exposure and HLA in healthy donors. The study, taken as a whole, reports: While the bulk of TCR sequences proved rare, some public TCRs turned up in many donors. Confirmation was obtained in vitro that a few CMV-associated chains are specific for CMV antigens. Reports described diagnosis of cytomegalovirus status by the classifier as highly specific and sensitive.

This clone was detected only a few times. Its antigen is unidentified. The length of the CDR3 is 14 residues. Germline CDR1 reads MNHEY; CDR2 reads SVGAGI. V lost 2 bases, J lost 5 bases, and 12 bases lay in between. Assay: immunoSEQ multiplex PCR; the TCRdb copy retains only in-frame clones and omits some. The sample yields 150,000 to 200,000 clones, around 88% seen once. This clonotype originated in a woman between 18 and 29 years old in good health and CMV-seronegative. Material for sequencing was PBMCs. V gene TRBV6-5 combines with J gene TRBJ1-2; tentative D call: TRBD1 (6 bases). CDR3 in DNA: TGTGCCAGCAGTTACGATAGAGGACAGTATGGCTACACCTTC. It yields the protein CASSYDRGQYGYTF.